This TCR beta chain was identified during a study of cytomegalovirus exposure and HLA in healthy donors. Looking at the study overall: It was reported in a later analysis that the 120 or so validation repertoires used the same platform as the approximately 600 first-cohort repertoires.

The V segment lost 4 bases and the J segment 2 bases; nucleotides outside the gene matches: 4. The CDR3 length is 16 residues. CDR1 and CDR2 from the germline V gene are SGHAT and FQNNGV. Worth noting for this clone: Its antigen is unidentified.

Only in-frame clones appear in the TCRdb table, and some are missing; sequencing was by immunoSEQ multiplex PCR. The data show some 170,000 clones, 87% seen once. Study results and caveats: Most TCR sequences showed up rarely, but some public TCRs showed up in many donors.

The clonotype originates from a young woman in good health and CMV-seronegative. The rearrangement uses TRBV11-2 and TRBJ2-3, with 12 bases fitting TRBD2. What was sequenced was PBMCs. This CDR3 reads CASSSWTSGATDTQYF. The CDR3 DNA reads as TGTGCCAGCAGCTCATGGACTAGCGGGGCCACAGATACGCAGTATTTT.